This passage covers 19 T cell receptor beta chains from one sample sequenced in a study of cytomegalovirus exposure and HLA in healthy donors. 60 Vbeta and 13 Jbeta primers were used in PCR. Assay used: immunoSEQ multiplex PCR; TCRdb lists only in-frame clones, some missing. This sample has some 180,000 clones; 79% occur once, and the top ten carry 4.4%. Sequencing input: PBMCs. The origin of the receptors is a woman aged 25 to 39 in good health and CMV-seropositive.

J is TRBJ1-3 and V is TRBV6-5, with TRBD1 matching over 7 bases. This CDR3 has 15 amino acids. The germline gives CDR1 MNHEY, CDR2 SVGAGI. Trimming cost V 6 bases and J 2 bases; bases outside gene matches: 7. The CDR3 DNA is TGTGCCAGCAGCCGAGAAGACAGGGCTGGAAACACCATATATTTT. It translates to CASSREDRAGNTIYF.

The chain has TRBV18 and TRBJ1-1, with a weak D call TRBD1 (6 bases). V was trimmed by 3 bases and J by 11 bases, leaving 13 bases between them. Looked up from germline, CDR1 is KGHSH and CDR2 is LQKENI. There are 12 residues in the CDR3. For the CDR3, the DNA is TGTGCCAGCTCACCGGGGGACATTTGGGCTTTCTTT. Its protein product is CASSPGDIWAFF.

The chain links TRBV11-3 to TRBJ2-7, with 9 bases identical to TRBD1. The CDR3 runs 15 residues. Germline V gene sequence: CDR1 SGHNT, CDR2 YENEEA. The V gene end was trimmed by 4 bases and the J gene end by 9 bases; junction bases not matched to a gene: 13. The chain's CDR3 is CASSSRRDRESVQYF. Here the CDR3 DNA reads TGTGCCAGCAGCTCAAGACGGGACAGGGAGTCAGTGCAGTACTTC.

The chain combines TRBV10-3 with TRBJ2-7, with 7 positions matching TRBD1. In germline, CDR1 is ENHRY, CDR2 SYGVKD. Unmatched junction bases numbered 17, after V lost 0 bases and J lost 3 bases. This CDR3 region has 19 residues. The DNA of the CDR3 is TGTGCCATCAGTGAGTCTATGGGACAGCAAACCTATGGGGTCTACGAGCAGTACTTC. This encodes CAISESMGQQTYGVYEQYF.

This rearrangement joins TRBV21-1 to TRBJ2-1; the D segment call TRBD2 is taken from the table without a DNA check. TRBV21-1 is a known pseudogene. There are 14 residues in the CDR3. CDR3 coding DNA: TGTGCCAGCAGCAAAGGGTGGTCTAGGAATGAGCAGTTCTTC. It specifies CASSKGWSRNEQFF.

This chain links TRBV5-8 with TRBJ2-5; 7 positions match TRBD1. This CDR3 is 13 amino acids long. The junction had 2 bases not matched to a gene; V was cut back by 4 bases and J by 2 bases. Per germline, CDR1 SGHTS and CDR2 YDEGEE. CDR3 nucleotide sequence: TGTGCCAGCAGCGGGACAGTACAAGAGACCCAGTACTTC. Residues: CASSGTVQETQYF.

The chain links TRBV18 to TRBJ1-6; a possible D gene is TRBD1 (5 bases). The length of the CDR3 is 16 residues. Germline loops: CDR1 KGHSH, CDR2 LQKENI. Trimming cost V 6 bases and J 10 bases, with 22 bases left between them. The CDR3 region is CASSPPTGTGGSPLHF. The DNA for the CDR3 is TGTGCCAGCTCGCCGCCCACCGGGACCGGGGGATCACCCCTCCACTTT. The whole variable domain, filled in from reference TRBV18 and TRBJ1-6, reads NAGVMQNPRHLVRRRGQEARLRCSPMKGHSHVYWYRQLPEEGLKFMVYLQKENIIDESGMPKERFSAEFPKEGPSILRIQQVVRGDSAAYFCASSPPTGTGGSPLHFGNGTRLTVT.

CDR3 nucleotides: TGTGCCAGACGCGAACAGGGGGGCAAAAACATTCAGTACTTC. Encoded protein: CARREQGGKNIQYF. V usage is TRBV5-8 and J usage is TRBJ2-4; 8 positions agree with TRBD1. CDR3 length equals 14 residues. The germline V gene encodes CDR1 SGHTS and CDR2 YDEGEE. J was trimmed by 3 bases and V by 8 bases; bases with no gene match: 7.

As DNA, the CDR3 is TGTGCCTGGAGGGTACCGGGACAGCTCAATCAGCCCCAGCATTTT. Residues: CAWRVPGQLNQPQHF. This chain joins TRBV30 and TRBJ1-5, with TRBD1 identical over 7 bases. With V trimmed by 3 bases and J by 3 bases, 8 bases remained unmatched. This CDR3 has 15 residues. Germline assignment: CDR1 GTSNPN and CDR2 SVGIG (reference sequence).

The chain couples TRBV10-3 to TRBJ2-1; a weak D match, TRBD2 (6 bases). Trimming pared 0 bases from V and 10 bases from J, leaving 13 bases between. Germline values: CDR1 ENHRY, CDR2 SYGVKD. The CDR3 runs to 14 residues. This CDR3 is CAISESPVAGEQFF. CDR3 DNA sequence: TGTGCCATCAGTGAGTCTCCTGTGGCGGGAGAGCAGTTCTTC.

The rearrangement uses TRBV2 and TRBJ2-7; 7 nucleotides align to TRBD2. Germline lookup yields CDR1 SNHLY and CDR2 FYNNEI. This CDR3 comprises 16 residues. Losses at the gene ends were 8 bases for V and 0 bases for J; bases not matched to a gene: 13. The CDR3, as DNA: TGTGCCAGCCGCAAAAACGTTGGGGGGGTCTCCTACGAGCAGTACTTC. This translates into CASRKNVGGVSYEQYF. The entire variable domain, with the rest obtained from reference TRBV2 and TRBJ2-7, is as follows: EPEVTQTPSHQVTQMGQEVILRCVPISNHLYFYWYRQILGQKVEFLVSFYNNEISEKSEIFDDQFSVERPDGSNFTLKIRSTKLEDSAMYFCASRKNVGGVSYEQYFGPGTRLTVT.

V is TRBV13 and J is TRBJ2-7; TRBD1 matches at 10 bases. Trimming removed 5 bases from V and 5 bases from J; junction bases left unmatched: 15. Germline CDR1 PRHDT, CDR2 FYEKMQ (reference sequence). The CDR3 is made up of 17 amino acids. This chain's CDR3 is CASSGLRDRGFKNEQYF. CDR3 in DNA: TGTGCCAGCAGCGGACTCCGGGACAGGGGATTTAAGAACGAGCAGTACTTC.

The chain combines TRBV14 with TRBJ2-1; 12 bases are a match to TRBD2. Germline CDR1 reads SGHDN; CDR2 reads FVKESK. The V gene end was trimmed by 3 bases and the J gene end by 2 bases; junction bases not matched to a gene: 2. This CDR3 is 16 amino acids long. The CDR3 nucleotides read TGTGCCAGCAGCCACCTAGCGGGGGGGACCTACAATGAGCAGTTCTTC. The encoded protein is CASSHLAGGTYNEQFF.

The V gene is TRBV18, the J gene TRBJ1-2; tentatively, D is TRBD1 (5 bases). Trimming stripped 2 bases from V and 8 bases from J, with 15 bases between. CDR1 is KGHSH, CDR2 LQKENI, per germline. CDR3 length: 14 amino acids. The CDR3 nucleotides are TGTGCCAGCTCACCAATGTCCGGGGGGGAAGGCTACACCTTC. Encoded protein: CASSPMSGGEGYTF.

CDR3 DNA sequence: TGTGCCAGCAGTGAGGCCGGGAGGGGCTATGGCTACACCTTC. Translating it yields CASSEAGRGYGYTF. V usage is TRBV2 and J usage is TRBJ1-2, with a weak D call TRBD1 (5 bases). CDR3 length equals 14 residues. Germline loops: CDR1 SNHLY, CDR2 FYNNEI. V lost 3 bases and J lost 4, with 12 bases in between.

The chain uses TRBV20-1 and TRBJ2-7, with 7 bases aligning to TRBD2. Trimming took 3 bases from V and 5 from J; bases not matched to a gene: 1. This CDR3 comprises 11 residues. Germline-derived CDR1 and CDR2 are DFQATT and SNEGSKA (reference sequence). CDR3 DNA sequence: TGCAGTGCTAGCGGGGGGAACGAGCAGTACTTC. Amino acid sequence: CSASGGNEQYF.

CDR3 nucleotide sequence: TGCGCCAGCAGTGAGTCTCGGGGAAGGGACAGGGACCTAGGAAGAGACATTCAGTACTTC. It is translated as CASSESRGRDRDLGRDIQYF. The V call is TRBV10-1, the J call TRBJ2-4, with TRBD1 identical over 9 bases. Germline V gene lookup returns CDR1 WNHNN and CDR2 SYGVQD (reference sequence). The V and J ends lost 0 bases and 8 bases, in that order; junction bases with no gene match: 20. The CDR3 runs 20 residues.

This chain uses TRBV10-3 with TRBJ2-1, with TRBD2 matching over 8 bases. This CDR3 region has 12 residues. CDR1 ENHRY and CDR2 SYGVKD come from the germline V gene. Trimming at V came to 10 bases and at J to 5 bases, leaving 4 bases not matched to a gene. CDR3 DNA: TGTGCCACCCGGCGGGGGGACAATGAGCAGTTCTTC. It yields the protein CATRRGDNEQFF.

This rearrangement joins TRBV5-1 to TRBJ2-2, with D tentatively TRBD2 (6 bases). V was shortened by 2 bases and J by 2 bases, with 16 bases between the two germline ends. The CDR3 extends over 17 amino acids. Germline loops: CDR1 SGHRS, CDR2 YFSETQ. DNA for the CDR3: TGCGCCAGCAGCTTTATGGGACTCCAAGTAAACACCGGGGAGCTGTTTTTT. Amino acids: CASSFMGLQVNTGELFF.